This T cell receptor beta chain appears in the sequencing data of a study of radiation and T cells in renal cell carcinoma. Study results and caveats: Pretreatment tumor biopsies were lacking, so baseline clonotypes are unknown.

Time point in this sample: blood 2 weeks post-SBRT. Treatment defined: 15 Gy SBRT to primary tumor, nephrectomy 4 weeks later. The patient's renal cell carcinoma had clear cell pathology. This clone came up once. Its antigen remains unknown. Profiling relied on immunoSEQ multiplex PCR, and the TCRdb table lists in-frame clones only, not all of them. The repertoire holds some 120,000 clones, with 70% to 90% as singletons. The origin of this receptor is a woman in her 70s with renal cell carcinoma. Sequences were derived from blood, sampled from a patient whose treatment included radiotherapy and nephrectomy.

The CDR3 DNA is TGTGCCAGCAGCTTGGGACAGGGGGGAGAAAAACTGTTTTTT. Translated, it gives CASSLGQGGEKLFF. This chain connects TRBV4-2 to TRBJ1-4; 11 bases line up with TRBD1. The CDR3 has 14 amino acids. Per the germline V gene, CDR1 is LGHNA and CDR2 is YNFKEQ. V shed 5 bases, J shed 8 bases, and the junction held 4 bases outside the gene matches.